Reported below is one T cell receptor beta chain. This receptor's antigen is unknown. Base quality data are lacking; no much larger clone is found one base away. V is cut back by 4 bases and J by 4 bases, with 7 bases in the junction unmatched. Counted from cysteine to phenylalanine, this CDR3 has 14 amino acids. Only the CDR3 DNA stays, 42 bases, in frame from base 1. CDR1 SGHRS and CDR2 YFSETQ are derived from the germline V gene. Receptor libraries were prepared by RT-PCR. The instrument was an Illumina HiSeq 2500. The raw public reads went through TCRdb reprocessing: fastp at Q25, MiXCR clone calling, in-frame beta chains kept. Each CDR3 protein gets just one entry, which takes the most common genes and DNA from the rows behind it. In this sample the table shows roughly 500,000 distinct CDR3 sequences, 15% to 20% of which occur a single time. In total, the top ten clones hold less than 4% of the sample.

This sample was included in a study of response to subunit inactivated influenza vaccine (dated by TCRdb to 2016 to 2018). The study in broad terms: The study used deep quantitative T cell receptor repertoire profiling to track responses to a trivalent subunit inactivated influenza vaccine.

The full study reports these points: The authors proposed that each seasonal influenza vaccination may bring in only a limited number of new T cells.

Material: CD4+ T cells sorted from PBMCs, obtained around 25 months after vaccination. The source of this sequence is a man between 50 and 69 years old who received an inactivated influenza vaccine. Donor details come from another sample of the same person, matched by shared clones. Rearrangement joined TRBV5-1 to TRBJ1-2, with 7 bases aligning to TRBD1. The DNA sequence is as follows: TGCGCCAGCAGCGATCAACAGGGGAGCTATGGCTACACCTTC. This codes for CASSDQQGSYGYTF.